The 28 T cell receptor beta chains presented below share a single source sample, sequenced in a study of cytomegalovirus exposure and HLA in healthy donors. Primers included in the PCR were 60 Vbeta and 13 Jbeta primers. Some clones are missing from TCRdb's copy, which holds only in-frame ones; the method was immunoSEQ multiplex PCR. The top ten clones hold about 4% of a sample with approximately 93,000 clones, about four fifths of them seen once. Material: PBMCs. The receptors derive from a woman between 35 and 50 years old in good health and CMV-seronegative.

This clone was recorded once. The chain recombines TRBV2 with TRBJ1-3; D gene unclear. V lost 0 bases to trimming and J lost 2 bases, with 8 bases between them. CDR3 length: 15 amino acids. Germline CDR1 is SNHLY and CDR2 is FYNNEI. The CDR3 protein is CASSEATAAGNTIYF. The CDR3 DNA reads TGTGCCAGCAGTGAAGCGACGGCGGCTGGAAACACCATATATTTT.

V usage is TRBV19 and J usage is TRBJ2-7; D unclear. The CDR3 sequence is 9 residues long. The V gene lost 9 bases and the J gene lost 4 bases, with 4 bases spanning the gap. Germline lookup yields CDR1 LNHDA and CDR2 SQIVND (reference sequence). CDR3 sequence: CASPYEQYF. The CDR3 nucleotides are TGTGCCAGCCCGTACGAGCAGTACTTC.

The V gene is TRBV5-4, the J gene TRBJ2-1, with 7 bases matching TRBD2. The CDR3 spans 16 residues. In germline, CDR1 is SGHNT, CDR2 YYREEE (reference sequence). Losses at the gene ends were 1 base for V and 0 bases for J; bases not matched to a gene: 4. This CDR3 reads CASSLLSGRSYNEQFF. The DNA of the CDR3 is TGTGCCAGCAGCTTGCTTAGCGGGCGCTCCTACAATGAGCAGTTCTTC.

This chain joins TRBV7-9 and TRBJ2-5; 7 positions agree with TRBD1. This CDR3 has 15 amino acids. The trim removed 1 base at V and 5 bases at J, leaving 7 bases unmatched. CDR1 and CDR2 from the germline V gene are SEHNR and FQNEAQ (reference sequence). The CDR3 is CASSLGAGGGETQYF. For the CDR3, the DNA is TGTGCCAGCAGCTTAGGGGCAGGGGGTGGCGAGACCCAGTACTTC.

The chain joins TRBV4-1 to TRBJ1-2; 9 nucleotides align to TRBD1. With 1 base clipped from V and 7 bases from J, the junction kept 10 bases outside the gene matches. The CDR3 length is 16 residues. Germline V gene lookup returns CDR1 MGHRA and CDR2 YSYEKL. CDR3 coding DNA: TGCGCCAGCAGCCAAGGGGGGTTAGGGACAGGGCTTGGCTACACCTTC. This sequence encodes CASSQGGLGTGLGYTF.

The chain links TRBV19 to TRBJ1-1; D is ambiguous. Germline V gene sequence: CDR1 LNHDA, CDR2 SQIVND (reference sequence). Trimming stripped 5 bases from V and 8 bases from J, with 9 bases between. This CDR3 is 11 amino acids long. The CDR3 here is CASSSRLEAFF. For the CDR3, the DNA is TGTGCCAGTAGTTCCCGGTTAGAAGCTTTCTTT.

Regarding this clone: This is likely a read error, given that the CDR3 carries no conserved phenylalanine or tryptophan at its end. The genes are TRBV18 and TRBJ1-1; D gene unclear. This CDR3 is 13 amino acids long. Per the germline V gene, CDR1 is KGHSH and CDR2 is LQKENI. Trimming removed 2 bases at V and 3 bases at J, with 7 bases between. CDR3 sequence (DNA): TGTGCCAGCTCACCAGGAACGGACACTGAAGCTTTCCTT. Translating gives CASSPGTDTEAFL.

The genes are TRBV5-1 and TRBJ1-4, with 9 positions matching TRBD1. CDR1 and CDR2 from the germline V gene are SGHRS and YFSETQ. Trimming took 3 bases from V and 9 from J; bases not matched to a gene: 9. This CDR3 is built from 15 residues. The CDR3 nucleotides read TGCGCCAGCAGCTGGGGGAGTGGGACAGGGCAAAAACTGTTTTTT. Translation gives CASSWGSGTGQKLFF.

The genes are TRBV19 and TRBJ2-3, with 7 bases lining up with TRBD2. Germline CDR1 and CDR2: LNHDA and SQIVND (reference sequence). The CDR3 loop spans 11 amino acids. After removal of 10 bases from V and 7 bases from J, the junction contained 5 bases not matched to a gene. The CDR3 nucleotides are TGTGCCACTCGGGAGGAGTATACGCAGTATTTT. It encodes CATREEYTQYF.

This clone was detected ten times or more. The V call is TRBV29-1, the J call TRBJ2-1; 8 bases are a match to TRBD2. The CDR3 spans 15 residues. Germline CDR1 and CDR2: SQVTM and ANQGSEA. After removal of 8 bases from V and 4 bases from J, the junction contained 13 bases not matched to a gene. The CDR3 nucleotides are TGCAGCTCTTGGGTTCCAGCGGGGGTTTACAATGAGCAGTTCTTC. Translated: CSSWVPAGVYNEQFF.

The rearrangement uses TRBV14 and TRBJ2-5; TRBD1 matches 9 bases. The CDR3 spans 14 residues. Germline CDR1 and CDR2: SGHDN and FVKESK. Germline trimming cut 5 bases from V and 4 bases from J; bases unmatched to any gene: 5. CDR3 DNA sequence: TGTGCCAGCAGCGCTACAGGGGGCGTAGAGACCCAGTACTTC. Translation gives CASSATGGVETQYF.

This chain links TRBV11-3 with TRBJ2-3; D is uncertain. CDR3 length: 14 amino acids. The germline V and J ends were trimmed by 3 bases and 0 bases, with 7 bases remaining between them. CDR1 is SGHNT and CDR2 is YENEEA in the germline V gene. The CDR3 spells CASSFTQSTDTQYF. The CDR3, as DNA: TGTGCCAGCAGCTTTACCCAGAGCACAGATACGCAGTATTTT.

This chain joins TRBV30 and TRBJ1-5; 7 bases map to TRBD1. J gave up 1 base and V 2 bases, and 2 bases lay outside the gene matches. This CDR3 is built from 14 residues. Germline lookup yields CDR1 GTSNPN and CDR2 SVGIG (reference sequence). CDR3 sequence (DNA): TGTGCCTGGAGTAAGGGGGCGAGCAATCAGCCCCAGCATTTT. Translated, it gives CAWSKGASNQPQHF.

This chain joins TRBV15 and TRBJ2-7, with 7 bases that match TRBD2. CDR1 and CDR2 (germline): LNHNV, YYDKDF (reference sequence). V shed 1 base and J 4 bases; nucleotides not matched to a gene: 7. This CDR3 region has 15 residues. The CDR3 here is CATSRGSGAQYEQYF. The CDR3 DNA follows: TGTGCCACCAGCAGAGGGAGCGGGGCTCAGTACGAGCAGTACTTC.

This rearrangement joins TRBV25-1 to TRBJ2-7; D might be TRBD1 (5 bases). The V end was cut by 5 bases, the J end by 2 bases, with 16 bases between. CDR3 length equals 15 residues. CDR1 is MGHDK, CDR2 SYGVNS, per germline. For the CDR3, the DNA is TGTGCCAGCAGTCCCCCAGGGAAAGCTACCTACGAGCAGTACTTC. Translating it yields CASSPPGKATYEQYF.

The chain uses TRBV10-3 and TRBJ2-7, with D maybe TRBD2 (6 bases). Trimming pared 8 bases from V and 1 base from J, leaving 9 bases between. Germline V lookup: CDR1 ENHRY, CDR2 SYGVKD. CDR3 size: 12 residues. CDR3 coding DNA: TGTGCCATCGGGGGGATATCCTACGAGCAGTACTTC. Translating gives CAIGGISYEQYF.

The chain links TRBV2 to TRBJ1-4; 10 bases fit TRBD1. Germline V gene lookup returns CDR1 SNHLY and CDR2 FYNNEI. J was trimmed by 6 bases and V by 5 bases; bases with no gene match: 9. This CDR3 spans 16 amino acids. The CDR3 here is CASSIYLGQGDEKLFF. DNA for the CDR3: TGTGCCAGCAGTATCTACCTCGGACAGGGGGATGAAAAACTGTTTTTT.

This chain uses TRBV5-1 with TRBJ2-3; 7 nucleotides line up with TRBD1. V lost 4 bases and J lost 5; bases outside the gene matches: 13. The CDR3 is 16 amino acids. From germline, CDR1 is SGHRS and CDR2 YFSETQ. The CDR3, as DNA: TGCGCCAGCAGCATGGGGACAGCGTCTTTGGGAGATACGCAGTATTTT. Amino acids: CASSMGTASLGDTQYF.

The chain employs TRBV25-1 and TRBJ2-1, with 10 bases aligning to TRBD2. V dropped 3 bases and J dropped 2; count of bases not matched to a gene: 7. The CDR3 consists of 17 residues. Germline CDR1 is MGHDK and CDR2 is SYGVNS. CDR3 in DNA: TGTGCCAGCAGTGATTTAAGCGGGGGGGCCGCCTACAATGAGCAGTTCTTC. Translation gives CASSDLSGGAAYNEQFF.

The V and J genes are TRBV10-3 and TRBJ1-6; possible D gene TRBD1, 5 bases. Germline V gene sequence: CDR1 ENHRY, CDR2 SYGVKD. CDR3 length: 12 amino acids. Trimming left V 1 base short and J 13 bases short, with 8 bases between. Here the CDR3 DNA reads TGTGCCATCAGTGAGTACGGGGGTCCCCTCCACTTT. This encodes CAISEYGGPLHF.

Only one count was recorded for this clone. The V call is TRBV4-1, the J call TRBJ2-1; 9 nucleotides align to TRBD1. The CDR3 loop spans 13 amino acids. Per germline, CDR1 MGHRA and CDR2 YSYEKL. V lost 4 bases and J lost 9; bases outside the gene matches: 4. CDR3 nucleotides: TGCGCCAGCAGCCTGGACAGGGGCGGTGAGCAGTTCTTC. It is translated as CASSLDRGGEQFF.

This chain links TRBV14 with TRBJ1-2; D gene unclear. The CDR3 is 13 amino acids. V gave up 1 base and J gave up 7 bases, with 10 bases separating them. Germline CDR1 and CDR2: SGHDN and FVKESK. CDR3 DNA sequence: TGTGCCAGCAGCCAAGGGTCGGGGTCTGGCTACACCTTC. It specifies CASSQGSGSGYTF.

This sequence joins TRBV27 and TRBJ1-2; D call uncertain. Trimming pared 3 bases from V and 6 bases from J, leaving 14 bases between. Germline lookup yields CDR1 MNHEY and CDR2 SMNVEV (reference sequence). CDR3 length equals 14 residues. CDR3 region: CASSFGARLDGYTF. In DNA form, the CDR3 reads TGTGCCAGCAGTTTCGGAGCTCGCCTGGATGGCTACACCTTC.

The chain has TRBV19 and TRBJ2-5; tentatively, D is TRBD1 (6 bases). From germline, CDR1 is LNHDA and CDR2 SQIVND (reference sequence). The V and J ends lost 6 bases and 5 bases respectively, with 19 bases between them. The CDR3 runs to 15 residues. CDR3 sequence reads: CASSEPQQGPETQYF. DNA for the CDR3: TGTGCCAGTAGCGAACCTCAGCAGGGGCCGGAGACCCAGTACTTC. Looking up the rest from reference TRBV19 and TRBJ2-5 gives the full variable domain: DGGITQSPKYLFRKEGQNVTLSCEQNLNHDAMYWYRQDPGQGLRLIYYSQIVNDFQKGDIAEGYSVSREKKESFPLTVTSAQKNPTAFYLCASSEPQQGPETQYFGPGTRLLVL.

The chain couples TRBV7-8 to TRBJ2-7, with a possible D match to TRBD2 (6 bases). This CDR3 region has 12 residues. Per the germline V gene, CDR1 is SGHVS and CDR2 is FQNEAQ. Between the trimmed V and J ends, which lost 4 bases and 7 bases, there was a span of 11 bases. The CDR3 region is CASSSRAGEQYF. CDR3 bases: TGTGCCAGCAGCTCGCGGGCGGGGGAGCAGTACTTC.

The chain joins TRBV5-1 to TRBJ2-2; the match to TRBD1 covers 8 bases. In germline, CDR1 is SGHRS, CDR2 YFSETQ. The CDR3 covers 15 residues. V trimming: 0 bases; J trimming: 6 bases; junction bases outside the gene matches: 4. CDR3 DNA: TGCGCCAGCAGCTTGGCCCAGGGGGCGGCCGGGGAGCTGTTTTTT. Its protein is CASSLAQGAAGELFF.

The rearrangement uses TRBV10-3 and TRBJ2-1; TRBD1 matches 9 bases. This CDR3 region has 15 residues. The germline V gene encodes CDR1 ENHRY and CDR2 SYGVKD. V lost 4 bases, J lost 3 bases, and 4 bases stayed unmatched. This CDR3 reads CAISAGQGNYNEQFF. The CDR3 nucleotides read TGTGCCATCAGTGCTGGACAGGGGAACTACAATGAGCAGTTCTTC.

V usage is TRBV30 and J usage is TRBJ2-5; possibly TRBD2 for D (5 bases). The CDR3 has 15 amino acids. Trimming took 4 bases from V and 3 from J, leaving 18 bases between them. CDR1 GTSNPN and CDR2 SVGIG come from the germline V gene (reference sequence). DNA for the CDR3: TGTGCCTGGACCACCAGCGGACGTCCTGAAGAGACCCAGTACTTC. The encoded protein is CAWTTSGRPEETQYF.